These 15 T cell receptor beta chains came from one sample sequenced in a study of PD-1 blockade in classical Hodgkin lymphoma. The data were produced by immunoSEQ multiplex PCR, yet TCRdb's version contains in-frame clones alone and is incomplete. The sample includes 10,000 to 15,000 clones, around 85% of them seen just once. Time point specified: cycle 4 day 1 (C4D1), after five to seven weeks of nivolumab. Every patient experienced relapse after autologous stem cell transplantation, and brentuximab vedotin exposure varied. Researchers report purifying CD4+ T cells from thawed PBMCs by magnetic negative selection. Sequences were derived from CD4+ T cells from blood, sampled before the fourth cycle of nivolumab. The receptors come from a human donor with classical Hodgkin lymphoma.

The chain combines TRBV7-9 with TRBJ2-2; D unresolved. CDR1 and CDR2 (germline): SEHNR, FQNEAQ (reference sequence). The CDR3 runs to 14 residues. Between the trimmed V and J ends, which lost 2 bases and 6 bases, there was a span of 10 bases. The CDR3 protein is CASSLLTGSGELFF. The DNA for the CDR3 is TGTGCCAGCAGCTTACTAACTGGGTCCGGGGAGCTGTTTTTT.

The chain links TRBV7-2 to TRBJ1-2; TRBD1 matches at 9 bases. Germline trimming cut 1 base from V and 5 bases from J; bases unmatched to any gene: 11. Germline CDR1 reads SGHTA; CDR2 reads FQGNSA. There are 17 residues in the CDR3. In nucleotides, the CDR3 is TGTGCCAGCAGCTTAGGGGGACAGGGATGGGCCCGGTATGGCTACACCTTC. Translated: CASSLGGQGWARYGYTF.

The V call is TRBV9, the J call TRBJ1-4, with 8 bases lining up with TRBD1. The germline V gene encodes CDR1 SGDLS and CDR2 YYNGEE. There are 15 residues in the CDR3. The V gene end was trimmed by 3 bases and the J gene end by 7 bases; junction bases not matched to a gene: 8. In nucleotides, the CDR3 is TGTGCCAGCAGCGAAAGGGGGACAGGTGGTGAAAAACTGTTTTTT. As protein: CASSERGTGGEKLFF.

This rearrangement joins TRBV6-1 to TRBJ1-1; D remains unclear. CDR1 MNHNS and CDR2 SASEGT come from the germline V gene. Trimming shortened V by 4 bases and J by 10 bases, and 16 bases separated the two germline ends. The CDR3 length is 13 residues. CDR3 in amino acids: CASSGANGVGAFF. CDR3 nucleotides: TGTGCCAGCAGTGGGGCGAACGGGGTAGGAGCTTTCTTT.

The chain recombines TRBV5-6 with TRBJ1-5, with TRBD1 matching 7 bases. The CDR3 length is 15 residues. Germline CDR1 is SGHDT and CDR2 is YYEEEE. Unmatched junction bases numbered 4, after V lost 1 base and J lost 3 bases. The DNA of the CDR3 is TGTGCCAGCAGCTTGAGGGGACAGTTCAATCAGCCCCAGCATTTT. This gives the protein CASSLRGQFNQPQHF. Full variable domain (missing parts from reference TRBV5-6 and TRBJ1-5): DAGVTQSPTHLIKTRGQQVTLRCSPKSGHDTVSWYQQALGQGPQFIFQYYEEEERQRGNFPDRFSGHQFPNYSSELNVNALLLGDSALYLCASSLRGQFNQPQHFGDGTRLSIL.

The chain employs TRBV7-9 and TRBJ1-1; the D is unclear. The CDR3 is 15 residues long. Germline values: CDR1 SEHNR, CDR2 FQNEAQ (reference sequence). V lost 2 bases, J lost 3 bases, and 13 bases lay in between. CDR3: CASSLLGGWDTEAFF. DNA for the CDR3: TGTGCCAGCAGCTTACTTGGAGGCTGGGACACTGAAGCTTTCTTT.

This chain joins TRBV27 and TRBJ2-7, with unresolved D. V was cut by 3 bases and J by 4 bases, with 13 bases left in between. The CDR3 runs to 14 residues. In germline, CDR1 is MNHEY, CDR2 SMNVEV (reference sequence). DNA for the CDR3: TGTGCCAGCAGTTTTTGGTTCTCGAGGTACGAGCAGTACTTC. Encoded protein: CASSFWFSRYEQYF.

Only one count was recorded for this clone. The CDR3 nucleotides read TGTGCCAGCAGCTCAAGACTAGTTTACGAGCAGTACTTC. Amino acids: CASSSRLVYEQYF. The rearrangement joins TRBV11-2 to TRBJ2-7; tentatively, D is TRBD2 (6 bases). Looked up from germline, CDR1 is SGHAT and CDR2 is FQNNGV. Trimming left V 4 bases short and J 4 bases short, with 11 bases between. CDR3 length equals 13 residues.

This clone was observed a few times. This sequence joins TRBV12-5 and TRBJ1-1; 8 bases are shared with TRBD1. This CDR3 region has 14 residues. The germline V gene encodes CDR1 LGHNT and CDR2 FRNRAP. V lost 6 bases and J lost 5; bases outside the gene matches: 8. CDR3 bases: TGTGCTAGTGGCCCACAGGGGGTAGGAACTGAAGCTTTCTTT. Protein product: CASGPQGVGTEAFF.

The rearrangement joins TRBV18 to TRBJ1-1, with 8 bases lining up with TRBD1. The V gene's germline CDR1 is KGHSH and CDR2 LQKENI. The J segment lost 1 base and the V segment lost 5 bases, leaving 9 bases of the junction unmatched. The CDR3 sequence is 16 residues long. CDR3 DNA: TGTGCCAGCTCAGCGACTGCAGGGGGCGCGAACACTGAAGCTTTCTTT. Translated: CASSATAGGANTEAFF.

The chain employs TRBV12-2 and TRBJ1-1. TRBV12-2 is noted as a pseudogene. This CDR3 is built from 12 residues. CDR3 DNA sequence: TGTGCAAGTCGCTTAGGGGTTTTCGGAGCTTTCTTT. It codes for CASRLGVFGAFF.

The genes are TRBV5-6 and TRBJ1-5, with D uncertain. V lost 0 bases and J 4 bases, leaving 2 bases between the germline ends. This CDR3 has 12 residues. Looked up from germline, CDR1 is SGHDT and CDR2 is YYEEEE. DNA of the CDR3: TGTGCCAGCAGCTTGGGGAATCAGCCCCAGCATTTT. Translating it yields CASSLGNQPQHF.

This clone was seen only a few times. The chain is built from TRBV2 and TRBJ1-1; no clear D. V was trimmed by 2 bases and J by 4 bases, leaving 8 bases between them. The CDR3 sequence is 13 residues long. CDR1 is SNHLY and CDR2 is FYNNEI in the germline V gene. CDR3 DNA sequence: TGTGCCAGCAGTGAATGGGGAGGCACTGAAGCTTTCTTT. Its protein is CASSEWGGTEAFF.

The chain recombines TRBV7-2 with TRBJ2-7; 9 nucleotides match TRBD2. V was clipped by 3 bases and J by 5 bases; unmatched bases: 8. This CDR3 comprises 15 residues. From germline, CDR1 is SGHTA and CDR2 FQGNSA. In DNA form, the CDR3 reads TGTGCCAGCAGCTTTAGCGGGAGCGGTGTGAACGAGCAGTACTTC. Translation gives CASSFSGSGVNEQYF.

The V call is TRBV9, the J call TRBJ2-1; either TRBD1 or TRBD2 may fit D (5 bases each). V shed 3 bases and J shed 2 bases, with 15 bases lying between them. Germline lookup yields CDR1 SGDLS and CDR2 YYNGEE. This CDR3 is 16 amino acids long. The CDR3 DNA follows: TGTGCCAGCAGCGAGAGAGGGGCGGCTACCTACAATGAGCAGTTCTTC. This encodes CASSERGAATYNEQFF.